The T cell receptor (beta chain) under discussion was sequenced for a study of neurological immune-mediated disorders. The study, taken as a whole, reports: Patients with HTLV-1-associated myelopathy had the highest level of TCR clonal expansion, whereas patients with multiple sclerosis had the lowest level, falling beneath the level found in healthy controls. The absence of any CDR3 amino acid sequence shared by expanded clones across subjects suggests that repertoires were private in all groups.

The cDNA was produced through 5'RACE with 10-nucleotide random UMIs. Each CDR3 protein is one row after TCRdb ran MiXCR on the 5' RACE reads. The data hold about 50,000 distinct CDR3 sequences, with about 9.4% observed a single time. From 2 million PBMCs stored at -80 C, the unsorted libraries were generated. In its sample, this clonotype was seen a few times. Its specificity is not known. Per germline, CDR1 SGHTA and CDR2 FQGNSA. Trimming took 4 bases from V and 3 from J; bases not matched to a gene: 3. The CDR3 runs 14 residues. The sequence derives from a man in his 70s with HTLV-1-associated myelopathy (HAM/TSP). The chain joins TRBV7-2 to TRBJ2-7; TRBD2 aligns across 10 bases. The sample consisted of PBMCs. The CDR3 here is CASSWASGSYEQYF. CDR3 DNA: TGTGCCAGCAGCTGGGCTAGCGGGAGCTACGAGCAGTACTTC.